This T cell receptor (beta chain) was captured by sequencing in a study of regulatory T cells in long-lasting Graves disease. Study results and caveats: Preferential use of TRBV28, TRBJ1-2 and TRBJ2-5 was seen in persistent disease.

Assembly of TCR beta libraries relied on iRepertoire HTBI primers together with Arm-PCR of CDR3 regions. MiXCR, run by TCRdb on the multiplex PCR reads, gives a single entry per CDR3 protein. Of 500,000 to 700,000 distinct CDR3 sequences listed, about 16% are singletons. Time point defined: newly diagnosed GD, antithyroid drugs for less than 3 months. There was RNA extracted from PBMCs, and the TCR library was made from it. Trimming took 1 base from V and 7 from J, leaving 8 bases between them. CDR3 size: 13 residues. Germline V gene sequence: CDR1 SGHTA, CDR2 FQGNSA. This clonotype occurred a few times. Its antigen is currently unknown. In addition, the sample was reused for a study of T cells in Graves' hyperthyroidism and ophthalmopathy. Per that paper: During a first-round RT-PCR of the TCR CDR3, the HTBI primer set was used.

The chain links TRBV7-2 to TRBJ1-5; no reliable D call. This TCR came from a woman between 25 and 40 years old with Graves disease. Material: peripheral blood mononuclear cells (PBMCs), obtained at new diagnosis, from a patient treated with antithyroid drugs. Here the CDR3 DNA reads TGTGCCAGCAGCTTAGTTCGGGTGCAGCCCCAGCATTTT. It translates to CASSLVRVQPQHF.